A single sample gave rise to the 16 T cell receptor beta chains below, sequenced in a study of cytomegalovirus exposure and HLA in healthy donors. The PCR had 60 Vbeta and 13 Jbeta primers. TCRdb keeps only in-frame clones here, not all; method: immunoSEQ multiplex PCR. The repertoire has under 150,000 clones, less than 80% of them found once; the top ten carry approximately 4%. Source material: PBMCs. The origin of the receptors is a man aged 50 to 59 in good health and CMV-seropositive.

The DNA for the CDR3 is TGCGCCAGCAGCACGGGACAGGGCACAGATACGCAGTATTTT. It codes for CASSTGQGTDTQYF. The chain uses TRBV5-1 and TRBJ2-3, with 8 bases lining up with TRBD1. The CDR3 totals 14 residues. Germline V gene sequence: CDR1 SGHRS, CDR2 YFSETQ. After removal of 4 bases from V and 1 base from J, the junction contained 2 bases not matched to a gene.

This clone appeared a few times. The V and J genes are TRBV5-8 and TRBJ1-5; TRBD1 matches at 7 bases. The CDR3 contains 15 residues. Losses at the gene ends were 2 bases for V and 9 bases for J; bases not matched to a gene: 11. Germline V gene data show CDR1 as SGHTS and CDR2 as YDEGEE. The CDR3 DNA reads TGTGCCAGCAGCTTATACCGGGACAGCGCTGCGCCCCAGCATTTT. Residues: CASSLYRDSAAPQHF.

CDR3 DNA sequence: TGTGCCAGCAGGAAGTCTGGCGGGGGGAATGAGCAGTTCTTC. It yields the protein CASRKSGGGNEQFF. J is TRBJ2-1 and V is TRBV5-8, with 8 bases that match TRBD2. The CDR3 has 14 amino acids. CDR1 SGHTS and CDR2 YDEGEE come from the germline V gene. After removal of 5 bases from V and 7 bases from J, the junction contained 8 bases not matched to a gene.

This clone came up once. This rearrangement joins TRBV5-1 to TRBJ2-1; D is unresolved. The CDR3 runs 14 residues. V was trimmed by 4 bases and J by 3 bases, leaving 11 bases between them. Germline V gene sequence: CDR1 SGHRS, CDR2 YFSETQ. CDR3 bases: TGCGCCAGCAGCCCGCTAGAGTACTACAATGAGCAGTTCTTC. The encoded protein is CASSPLEYYNEQFF.

The chain joins TRBV5-4 to TRBJ2-1, with 7 bases aligning to TRBD1. V shed 3 bases and J 4 bases; nucleotides not matched to a gene: 10. Germline V lookup: CDR1 SGHNT, CDR2 YYREEE (reference sequence). The CDR3 runs 16 residues. The CDR3 protein is CASSWKDRRRYNEQFF. The CDR3 nucleotides are TGTGCCAGCAGCTGGAAGGACAGGCGGAGATACAATGAGCAGTTCTTC. The whole variable domain, remainder taken from reference TRBV5-4 and TRBJ2-1, is ETGVTQSPTHLIKTRGQQVTLRCSSQSGHNTVSWYQQALGQGPQFIFQYYREEENGRGNFPPRFSGLQFPNYSSELNVNALELDDSALYLCASSWKDRRRYNEQFFGPGTRLTVL.

This chain's CDR3 is CASSLPISAQGETQYF. The CDR3 DNA reads as TGTGCCAGCAGCTTACCCATATCAGCGCAGGGGGAGACCCAGTACTTC. This chain joins TRBV7-8 and TRBJ2-5; D perhaps matches TRBD1 (6 bases). V was shortened by 2 bases and J by 5 bases, with 18 bases between the two germline ends. CDR3 length: 16 residues. The germline gives CDR1 SGHVS, CDR2 FQNEAQ.

The chain carries TRBV9 and TRBJ2-7; 9 nucleotides agree with TRBD1. V shed 3 bases, J shed 5 bases, and the junction held 9 bases outside the gene matches. Germline CDR1 and CDR2: SGDLS and YYNGEE. The CDR3 is 15 amino acids. In nucleotides, the CDR3 is TGTGCCAGCAGCGCCGACAGGGGGAGGATCGACGAGCAGTACTTC. Translation gives CASSADRGRIDEQYF.

J is TRBJ2-7 and V is TRBV4-1, with 8 bases lining up with TRBD2. J was trimmed by 4 bases and V by 5 bases; bases with no gene match: 10. Germline V CDR1 and CDR2: MGHRA, YSYEKL. The CDR3 covers 15 residues. The CDR3 here is CASSSSAGEGYEQYF. CDR3 nucleotides: TGCGCCAGCAGCTCCTCAGCGGGGGAGGGGTACGAGCAGTACTTC.

V gene TRBV18 combines with J gene TRBJ1-2, with D hard to call. This CDR3 is 15 amino acids long. V was clipped by 5 bases and J by 0 bases, with 13 bases between them. Looked up from germline, CDR1 is KGHSH and CDR2 is LQKENI. The CDR3 sequence: CASSEAFVANYGYTF. The CDR3 coding sequence is TGTGCCAGCTCAGAGGCGTTCGTGGCTAACTATGGCTACACCTTC.

J is TRBJ1-6 and V is TRBV7-9; D might be TRBD1 (5 bases). Germline CDR1 SEHNR, CDR2 FQNEAQ (reference sequence). V shed 4 bases and J shed 0 bases, with 13 bases lying between them. CDR3 size: 17 residues. The CDR3: CASSSSGGSSYNSPLHF. CDR3 DNA sequence: TGTGCCAGCAGCTCTAGCGGGGGGAGCTCCTATAATTCACCCCTCCACTTT.

The sample holds one count of this clone. Relative to the germline gene, one junction end is altered; a read error may explain this. The genes are TRBV7-9 and TRBJ1-5, with 8 bases aligning to TRBD1. This CDR3 contains 17 residues. CDR1 and CDR2 from the germline V gene are SEHNR and FQNEAQ (reference sequence). The CDR3: CSSSFGQGPYSNQPQHF. As DNA, the CDR3 is TGTTCCAGCAGCTTCGGACAGGGTCCCTATAGCAATCAGCCCCAGCATTTT. The whole variable domain, remainder taken from reference TRBV7-9 and TRBJ1-5, is DTGVSQNPRHKITKRGQNVTFRCDPISEHNRLYWYRQTLGQGPEFLTYFQNEAQLEKSRLLSDRFSAERPKGSFSTLEIQRTEQGDSAMYLCSSSFGQGPYSNQPQHFGDGTRLSIL.

The chain is built from TRBV7-3 and TRBJ2-1; D unclear. The V and J ends lost 7 bases and 6 bases respectively, with 13 bases between them. CDR3 length equals 13 residues. The germline CDR1 and CDR2 sequences are SGHTA and FQGTGA. DNA of the CDR3: TGTGCCAGCACGCGGAGCCCGGGCAATGAGCAGTTCTTC. Its translation is CASTRSPGNEQFF.

V gene TRBV5-1 combines with J gene TRBJ2-7; weak D call: TRBD1 (6 bases). The CDR3 runs 13 residues. CDR1 and CDR2 (germline): SGHRS, YFSETQ. Trimming left V 4 bases short and J 2 bases short, with 10 bases between. The CDR3 loop reads CASSRQAAYEQYF. DNA of the CDR3: TGCGCCAGCAGCAGACAGGCCGCCTACGAGCAGTACTTC. Using reference TRBV5-1 and TRBJ2-7 for the parts outside the CDR3, the full variable domain is KAGVTQTPRYLIKTRGQQVTLSCSPISGHRSVSWYQQTPGQGLQFLFEYFSETQRNKGNFPGRFSGRQFSNSRSEMNVSTLELGDSALYLCASSRQAAYEQYFGPGTRLTVT.

The chain is built from TRBV7-2 and TRBJ2-5; 7 bases line up with TRBD2. Germline lookup yields CDR1 SGHTA and CDR2 FQGNSA. This CDR3 is 16 amino acids long. With 5 bases clipped from V and 2 bases from J, the junction kept 11 bases outside the gene matches. CDR3 nucleotides: TGTGCCAGCAGCCCCGGGTGGACTAGTCTTCAAGAGACCCAGTACTTC. Encoded protein: CASSPGWTSLQETQYF.

The rearrangement uses TRBV5-4 and TRBJ2-5; 7 nucleotides align to TRBD2. Looked up from germline, CDR1 is SGHNT and CDR2 is YYREEE (reference sequence). Trimming at V came to 1 base and at J to 0 bases, leaving 3 bases not matched to a gene. CDR3 size: 15 residues. The CDR3 here is CASSLPSGNQETQYF. Here the CDR3 DNA reads TGTGCCAGCAGCTTGCCTAGCGGAAACCAAGAGACCCAGTACTTC.

The chain recombines TRBV6-5 with TRBJ1-1; TRBD1 aligns across 7 bases. This CDR3 contains 11 residues. The trim removed 6 bases at V and 12 bases at J, leaving 7 bases unmatched. Looked up from germline, CDR1 is MNHEY and CDR2 is SVGAGI. This chain's CDR3 is CASSRQGLTFF. The DNA of the CDR3 is TGTGCCAGCAGCAGACAGGGTTTAACTTTCTTT.